This note documents a single T cell receptor beta chain sequence. The data were obtained in a study of metastatic and nonmetastatic thyroid tumors. Prior to thyroid surgery, none of the patients had received any treatment. TCRdb re-clonotyped the PCR reads via MiXCR. The sample consists of some 32,000 clones, roughly a fifth of them appearing once. The TCR sequence derives from a female donor with papillary thyroid cancer or a benign thyroid nodule (not recorded which). Some clones in this sample may be carry-over from other donors' samples. The sequenced material came from blood.

The CDR3 bases are TGCAGTGCTAGCGGGAGCGTGACTGAAGCTTTCTTT. Translation: CSASGSVTEAFF. The chain joins TRBV20-1 to TRBJ1-1; D uncertain. The CDR3 runs 12 residues. V lost 3 bases and J lost 5, with 10 bases in between. Germline values: CDR1 DFQATT, CDR2 SNEGSKA (reference sequence).